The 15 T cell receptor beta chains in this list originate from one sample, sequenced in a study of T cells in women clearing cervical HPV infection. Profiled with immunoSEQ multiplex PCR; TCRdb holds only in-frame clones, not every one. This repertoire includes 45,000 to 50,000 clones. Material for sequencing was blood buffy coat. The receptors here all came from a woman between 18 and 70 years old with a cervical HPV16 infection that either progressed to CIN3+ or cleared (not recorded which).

CDR3 in amino acids: CAWSGSDRPSPLFF. CDR3 DNA (partial): TGTGCCTGGAGCGGTTCGGACAGACCCTCACCA. The chain combines TRBV30 with TRBJ1-4; D is perhaps TRBD1 (6 bases). Sequencing ends 3 residues short of the CDR3 end; the germline J gene provides the rest. The CDR3 sequence is 14 residues long. Germline values: CDR1 GTSNPN, CDR2 SVGIG (reference sequence). Supplemented by reference TRBV30 and TRBJ1-4, the full variable domain reads SQTIHQWPATLVQPVGSPLSLECTVEGTSNPNLYWYRQAAGRGLQLLFYSVGIGQISSEVPQNLSASRPQDRQFILSSKKLLLSDSGFYLCAWSGSDRPSPLFFGSGTQLSVL.

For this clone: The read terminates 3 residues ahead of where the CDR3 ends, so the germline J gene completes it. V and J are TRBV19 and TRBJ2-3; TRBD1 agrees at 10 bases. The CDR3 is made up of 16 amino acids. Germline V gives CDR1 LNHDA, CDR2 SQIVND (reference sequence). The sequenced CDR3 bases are TGTGCCAGTAGTGCCCGGGACAGGGGTAGCAATCAGCCG. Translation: CASSARDRGSNQP. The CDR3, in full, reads CASSARDRGSNQPQYF.

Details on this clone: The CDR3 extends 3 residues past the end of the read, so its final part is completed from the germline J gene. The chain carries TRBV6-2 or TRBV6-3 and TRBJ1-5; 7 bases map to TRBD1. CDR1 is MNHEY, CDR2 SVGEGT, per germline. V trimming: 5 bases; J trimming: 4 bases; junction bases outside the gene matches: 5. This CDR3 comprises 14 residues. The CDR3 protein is CASSAGTENQPQHF. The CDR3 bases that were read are TGTGCCAGCAGTGCCGGGACAGAGAATCAGCCC.

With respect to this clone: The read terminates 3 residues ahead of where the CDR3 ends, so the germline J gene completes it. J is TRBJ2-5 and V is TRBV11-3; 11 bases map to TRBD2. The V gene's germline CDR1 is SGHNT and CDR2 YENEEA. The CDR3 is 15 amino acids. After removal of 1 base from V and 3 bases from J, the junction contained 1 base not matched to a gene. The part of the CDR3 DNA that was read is TGTGCCAGCAGCTTAGGACTAGCGGGGAAAGAGACC. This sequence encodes CASSLGLAGKET. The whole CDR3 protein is CASSLGLAGKETQYF.

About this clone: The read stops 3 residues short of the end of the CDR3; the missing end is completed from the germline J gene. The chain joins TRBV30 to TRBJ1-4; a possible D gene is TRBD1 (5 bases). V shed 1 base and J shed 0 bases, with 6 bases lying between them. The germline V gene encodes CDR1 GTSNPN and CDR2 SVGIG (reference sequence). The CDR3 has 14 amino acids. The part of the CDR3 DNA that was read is TGTGCCTGGAGTGGGGGGGCAACTAATGAAAAA. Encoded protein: CAWSGGATNEK. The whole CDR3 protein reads CAWSGGATNEKLFF.

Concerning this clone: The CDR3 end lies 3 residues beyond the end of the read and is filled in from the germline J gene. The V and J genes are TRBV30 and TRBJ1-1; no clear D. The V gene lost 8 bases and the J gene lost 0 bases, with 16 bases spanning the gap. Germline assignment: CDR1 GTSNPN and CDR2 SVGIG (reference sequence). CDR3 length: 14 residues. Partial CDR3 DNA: TGTGCCCACCGCCACTTCGGGGTGAACACTGAA. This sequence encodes CAHRHFGVNTE. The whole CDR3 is CAHRHFGVNTEAFF.

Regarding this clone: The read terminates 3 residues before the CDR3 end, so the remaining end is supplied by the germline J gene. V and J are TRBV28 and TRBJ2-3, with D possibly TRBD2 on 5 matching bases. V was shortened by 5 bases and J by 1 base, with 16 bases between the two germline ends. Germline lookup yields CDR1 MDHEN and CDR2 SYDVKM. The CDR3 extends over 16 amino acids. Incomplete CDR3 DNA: TGTGCCAGCAGTCCCGAGGGCCCTTTTGGCACAGATACG. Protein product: CASSPEGPFGTDT. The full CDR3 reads CASSPEGPFGTDTQYF.

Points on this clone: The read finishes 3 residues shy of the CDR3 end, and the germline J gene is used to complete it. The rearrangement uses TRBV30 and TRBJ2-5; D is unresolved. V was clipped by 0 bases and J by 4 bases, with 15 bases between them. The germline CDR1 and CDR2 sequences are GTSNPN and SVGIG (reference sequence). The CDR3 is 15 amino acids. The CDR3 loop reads CAWSVSSFTRETQYF. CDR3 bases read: TGTGCCTGGAGTGTCTCCTCTTTCACTCGAGAGACC.

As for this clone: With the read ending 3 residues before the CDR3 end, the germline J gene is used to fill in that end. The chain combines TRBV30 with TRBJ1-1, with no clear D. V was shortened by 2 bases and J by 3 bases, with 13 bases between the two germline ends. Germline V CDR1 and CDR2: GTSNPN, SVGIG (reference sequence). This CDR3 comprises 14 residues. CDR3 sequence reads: CAWSQDLAYTEAFF. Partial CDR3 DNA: TGTGCCTGGAGTCAGGATTTGGCGTACACTGAA.

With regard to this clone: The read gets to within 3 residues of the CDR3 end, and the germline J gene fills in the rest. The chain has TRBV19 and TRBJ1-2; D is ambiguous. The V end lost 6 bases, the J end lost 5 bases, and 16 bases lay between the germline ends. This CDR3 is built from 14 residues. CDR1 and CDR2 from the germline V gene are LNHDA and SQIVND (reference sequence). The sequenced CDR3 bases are TGTGCCAGTAGCATTCCGGTGGCAGCGTATGGC. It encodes CASSIPVAAYG. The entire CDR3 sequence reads CASSIPVAAYGYTF.

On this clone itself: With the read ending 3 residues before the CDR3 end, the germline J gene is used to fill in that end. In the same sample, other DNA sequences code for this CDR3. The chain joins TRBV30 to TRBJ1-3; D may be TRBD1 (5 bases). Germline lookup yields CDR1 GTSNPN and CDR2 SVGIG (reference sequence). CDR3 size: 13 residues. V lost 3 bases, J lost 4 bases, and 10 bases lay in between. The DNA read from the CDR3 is TGTGCCTGGAGAAGAGGGGCCGGAAACACC. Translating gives CAWRRGAGNT. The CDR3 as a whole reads CAWRRGAGNTIYF. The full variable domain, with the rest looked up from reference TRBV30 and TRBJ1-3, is SQTIHQWPATLVQPVGSPLSLECTVEGTSNPNLYWYRQAAGRGLQLLFYSVGIGQISSEVPQNLSASRPQDRQFILSSKKLLLSDSGFYLCAWRRGAGNTIYFGEGSWLTVV.

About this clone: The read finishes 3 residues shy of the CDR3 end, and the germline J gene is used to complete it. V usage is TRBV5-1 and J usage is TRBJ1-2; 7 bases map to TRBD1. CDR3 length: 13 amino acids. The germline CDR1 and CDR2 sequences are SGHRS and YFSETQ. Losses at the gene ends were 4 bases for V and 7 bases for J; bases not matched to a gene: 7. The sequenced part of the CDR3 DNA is TGCGCCAGCAGCGTTACAGGGGCGGGTGGC. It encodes CASSVTGAGG. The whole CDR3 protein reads CASSVTGAGGYTF.

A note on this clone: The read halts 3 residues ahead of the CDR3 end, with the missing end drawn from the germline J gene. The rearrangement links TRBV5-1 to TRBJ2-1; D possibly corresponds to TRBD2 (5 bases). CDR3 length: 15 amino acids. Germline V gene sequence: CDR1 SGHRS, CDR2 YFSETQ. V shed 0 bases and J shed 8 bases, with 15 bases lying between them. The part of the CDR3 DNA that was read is TGCGCCAGCAGCTTGGAGGACTCCCAACGGGATGAG. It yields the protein CASSLEDSQRDE. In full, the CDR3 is CASSLEDSQRDEQFF. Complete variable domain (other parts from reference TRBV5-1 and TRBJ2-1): KAGVTQTPRYLIKTRGQQVTLSCSPISGHRSVSWYQQTPGQGLQFLFEYFSETQRNKGNFPGRFSGRQFSNSRSEMNVSTLELGDSALYLCASSLEDSQRDEQFFGPGTRLTVL.

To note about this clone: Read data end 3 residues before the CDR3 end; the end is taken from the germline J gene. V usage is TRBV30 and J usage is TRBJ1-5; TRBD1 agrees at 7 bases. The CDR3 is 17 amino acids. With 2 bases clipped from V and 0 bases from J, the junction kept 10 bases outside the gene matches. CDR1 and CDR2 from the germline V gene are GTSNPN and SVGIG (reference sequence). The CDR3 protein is CAWSQQGRGYSNQPQHF. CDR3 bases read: TGTGCCTGGAGTCAACAGGGGAGAGGGTATAGCAATCAGCCC.

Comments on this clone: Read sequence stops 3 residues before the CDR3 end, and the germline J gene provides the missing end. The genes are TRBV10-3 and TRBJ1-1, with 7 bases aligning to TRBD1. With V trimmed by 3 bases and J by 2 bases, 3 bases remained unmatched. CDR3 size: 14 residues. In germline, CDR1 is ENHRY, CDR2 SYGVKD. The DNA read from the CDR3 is TGTGCCATCAGTGATAACAGGGGTAACACTGAA. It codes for CAISDNRGNTE. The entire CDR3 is CAISDNRGNTEAFF.